The rows below give T cell receptor beta chains drawn from one sample of a study of graft-versus-host responses after intestinal transplantation. Some clones are missing from TCRdb's copy, which holds only in-frame ones; the method was immunoSEQ multiplex PCR. This table has fewer than 85,000 clones, approximately 94% appearing once. Their antigen targets remain unknown. This specimen consisted of unstimulated CD8+ T cells sorted from spleen or lymph node cells, obtained before intestinal transplant. All receptors derive from a human donor who received an intestinal transplant. The CDR3 runs from the conserved cysteine through the conserved F or W. The D gene is left open where the match is weak. Clone size, where shown, is once, few, many, or a class for clones that have expanded.

-	TRBV27	-	TRBJ2-3	CASSLWGTSLGTDTQYF	TGTGCCAGCAGTTTATGGGGCACTAGCCTCGGCACAGATACGCAGTATTTT
-	TRBV4-2	TRBD2	TRBJ2-1	CASSQDSLAGGWVNEQFF	TGTGCCAGCAGCCAAGACTCACTAGCGGGAGGGTGGGTTAATGAGCAGTTCTTC
-	TRBV27	-	TRBJ1-2	CASSPRGPNYGYTF	TGTGCCAGCAGTCCCAGGGGACCAAACTATGGCTACACCTTC
-	TRBV28	TRBD2	TRBJ2-5	CASSPNDWTSGSGAQETQYF	TGTGCCAGCAGTCCGAACGACTGGACTAGCGGGAGTGGGGCCCAAGAGACCCAGTACTTC
-	TRBV9	-	TRBJ2-5	CASSVLSGLGQETQYF	TGTGCCAGCAGCGTTCTATCGGGGTTGGGGCAAGAGACCCAGTACTTC
-	TRBV28	TRBD2	TRBJ2-2	CASSPRRSGRTPGELFF	TGTGCCAGCAGTCCCCGGAGGAGCGGGAGAACCCCCGGGGAGCTGTTTTTT
-	TRBV6-5	-	TRBJ2-7	CASSYGQNSYEQYF	TGTGCCAGCAGTTACGGGCAGAACAGCTACGAGCAGTACTTC
-	TRBV9	-	TRBJ1-6	CASSVARTNSPLHF	TGTGCCAGCAGCGTAGCCAGAACGAATTCACCCCTCCACTTT
-	TRBV15	-	TRBJ1-5	CATSREAGRQPQHF	TGTGCCACCAGCAGAGAGGCAGGGCGTCAGCCCCAGCATTTT
-	TRBV15	-	TRBJ2-2	CATSRNQDNTGELFF	TGTGCCACCAGCAGAAACCAGGACAACACCGGGGAGCTGTTTTTT
-	TRBV30	-	TRBJ2-7	CAWSVGGHEQYF	TGTGCCTGGAGTGTAGGGGGGCACGAGCAGTACTTC
-	TRBV5-1	-	TRBJ1-1	CASSFWGSTNTEAFF	TGCGCCAGCAGCTTTTGGGGATCAACGAACACTGAAGCTTTCTTT
-	TRBV15	-	TRBJ2-1	CATSRDLGNEQFF	TGTGCCACCAGCAGAGATCTGGGGAATGAGCAGTTCTTC
-	TRBV27	-	TRBJ2-7	CASSLDGTYEQYF	TGTGCCAGCAGTTTAGACGGTACCTACGAGCAGTACTTC
-	TRBV10-1	-	TRBJ2-2	CASSESGNTGELFF	TGCGCCAGCAGTGAGTCTGGGAACACCGGGGAGCTGTTTTTT
once	TRBV25-1	-	TRBJ2-1	CASLTAYNEQFF	TGTGCCAGCCTCACCGCCTACAATGAGCAGTTCTTC
-	TRBV5-1	-	TRBJ2-3	CASSLEDSSDTQYF	TGCGCCAGCAGCTTGGAGGACAGTTCGGATACGCAGTATTTT
-	TRBV5-1	TRBD2	TRBJ2-1	CASSESGREVAYNEQFF	TGCGCCAGCAGCGAGAGCGGGCGGGAGGTCGCCTACAATGAGCAGTTCTTC
-	TRBV4-1	-	TRBJ1-1	CASSQVWVGSMNTEAFF	TGCGCCAGCAGCCAAGTATGGGTCGGCAGTATGAACACTGAAGCTTTCTTT
once	TRBV29-1	-	TRBJ2-7	CSVLGTQIYEQYF	TGCAGCGTTTTAGGGACACAAATATACGAGCAGTACTTC
-	TRBV9	-	TRBJ2-7	CASSQTDSYEQYF	TGTGCCAGCAGCCAAACGGACAGTTACGAGCAGTACTTC
-	TRBV18	TRBD2	TRBJ2-7	CASSPVAGEYEQYF	TGTGCCAGCTCACCAGTGGCGGGAGAGTACGAGCAGTACTTC
-	TRBV29-1	-	TRBJ2-7	CSVVARAYEQYF	TGCAGCGTTGTTGCCAGAGCCTACGAGCAGTACTTC
-	TRBV2	-	TRBJ1-1	CASSDPNRAEAFF	TGTGCCAGCAGTGACCCTAATAGGGCTGAAGCTTTCTTT
-	TRBV5-6	-	TRBJ1-5	CASSLAMDTNQPQHF	TGTGCCAGCAGCTTGGCCATGGACACCAATCAGCCCCAGCATTTT